The next 5 T cell receptor beta chains were all read from a single sample in a study of beta chain features in type 1 diabetes. The sequenced template was cDNA made from the entire isolated RNA. This table comes from immunoSEQ multiplex PCR, and its TCRdb copy is limited to in-frame clones, with some not included. This table has approximately 400,000 clones, over 12% appearing once. The source material was naive CD4+ T cells from blood. Receptors originate from a young woman in good health.

The V gene is TRBV20-1, the J gene TRBJ2-7; D might be TRBD2 (6 bases). Germline V lookup: CDR1 DFQATT, CDR2 SNEGSKA (reference sequence). V was shortened by 7 bases and J by 3 bases, with 10 bases between the two germline ends. CDR3 length equals 11 residues. The CDR3 bases are TGCAGTGGGCAGGGACTCTACGAGCAGTACTTC. Protein sequence: CSGQGLYEQYF.

This clone appeared a few times. The V call is TRBV5-1, the J call TRBJ1-4; D may be TRBD1 (5 bases). Per the germline V gene, CDR1 is SGHRS and CDR2 is YFSETQ. The ends were cut back, 0 bases at V and 8 bases at J, with 8 bases in the middle. There are 13 residues in the CDR3. The CDR3 bases are TGCGCCAGCAGCTTGGAGGGGCGGGAAAAACTGTTTTTT. Translating gives CASSLEGREKLFF.

V and J are TRBV30 and TRBJ2-7; D possibly corresponds to TRBD1 (5 bases). Trimming took off 3 bases at V and 3 bases at J, with 9 bases between the two ends. From germline, CDR1 is GTSNPN and CDR2 SVGIG (reference sequence). This CDR3 contains 12 residues. CDR3 sequence reads: CAWRGPGYEQYF. The CDR3, as DNA: TGTGCCTGGAGGGGGCCCGGCTACGAGCAGTACTTC.

This clone has a handful of counts. The chain uses TRBV2 and TRBJ2-7; D is perhaps TRBD1 (5 bases). The V end was cut by 4 bases, the J end by 2 bases, with 21 bases between. Germline lookup yields CDR1 SNHLY and CDR2 FYNNEI. The CDR3 is 17 amino acids. The CDR3 region has the DNA TGTGCCAGCAGTGTAAGGAGTGCGCGGACATCCGCCTACGAGCAGTACTTC. Translated: CASSVRSARTSAYEQYF.

J is TRBJ2-1 and V is TRBV7-9, with 9 bases matching TRBD2. After removal of 1 base from V and 6 bases from J, the junction contained 4 bases not matched to a gene. From germline, CDR1 is SEHNR and CDR2 FQNEAQ (reference sequence). The CDR3 consists of 15 residues. CDR3 in amino acids: CASSLVTSGPNEQFF. DNA of the CDR3: TGTGCCAGCAGCTTAGTGACTAGCGGACCCAATGAGCAGTTCTTC.